The entry below gives a single T cell receptor (beta chain) sequence along with its context. The target antigen is unknown. Patients who had autoimmune disease history or got systemic immunosuppression were left out. Trimming left V 4 bases short and J 5 bases short, with 23 bases between. The CDR3 consists of 17 residues. The germline CDR1 and CDR2 sequences are MDHEN and SYDVKM. The data were taken from a study of OX40 agonist ivuxolimab in advanced cancers. About the study: The study gave patients intravenous ivuxolimab at 0.01 to 10 mg/kg every 2 weeks.

Sequencing used immunoSEQ multiplex PCR; TCRdb keeps in-frame clones, though not all of them. The top ten hold 2.5% to 3% of the sample, which has about 73,000 clones, about 90% seen once. Overall study results and limits: CD8+ T cells showed, on average, more clonal expansion than CD4+ cells.

The specimen was CD4+ or CD8+ T cells sorted from blood, collected in a trial of the OX40 agonist ivuxolimab. The chain employs TRBV28 and TRBJ1-1, with D possibly TRBD1 on 5 matching bases. The sequence was collected from an adult with an advanced solid tumor such as melanoma, head and neck, liver or kidney cancer. The CDR3 is CASSSLGVGALGTEAFF. Written as DNA, the CDR3 is TGTGCCAGCAGTTCCCTAGGGGTCGGGGCGCTGGGTACTGAAGCTTTCTTT.